This TCR beta chain stems from a study of T cells after yellow fever vaccination. Findings of the study overall: The secondary response was weaker but peaked faster, day 5 versus 15. The study noted that FACS-sorted repertoires could contain abundant clonotypes contaminating from the bulk population. CD4 and CD8 compartments shared a small share of clonotypes, likely from convergent recombination.

TCRdb reanalysed the 5' RACE reads using MiXCR and keeps one entry per CDR3 protein. The table has fewer than 450,000 distinct CDR3 sequences, 11% seen once. The table lists this clonotype with a few counts. Antigen: not known. CDR1 is MDHEN, CDR2 SYDVKM, per germline. The CDR3 runs 14 residues. Trimming cost V 2 bases and J 8 bases, with 15 bases left between them. The receptor was isolated from a man younger than 30 who received the YFV17D yellow fever vaccine. The gene calls are TRBV28 and TRBJ1-2; D is unclear. The specimen comprised PBMCs, sampled on the day of the first yellow fever vaccination. In nucleotides, the CDR3 is TGTGCCAGCAGTTTAACGGTTTCCCTTAAGGGCTACACCTTC. It codes for CASSLTVSLKGYTF.